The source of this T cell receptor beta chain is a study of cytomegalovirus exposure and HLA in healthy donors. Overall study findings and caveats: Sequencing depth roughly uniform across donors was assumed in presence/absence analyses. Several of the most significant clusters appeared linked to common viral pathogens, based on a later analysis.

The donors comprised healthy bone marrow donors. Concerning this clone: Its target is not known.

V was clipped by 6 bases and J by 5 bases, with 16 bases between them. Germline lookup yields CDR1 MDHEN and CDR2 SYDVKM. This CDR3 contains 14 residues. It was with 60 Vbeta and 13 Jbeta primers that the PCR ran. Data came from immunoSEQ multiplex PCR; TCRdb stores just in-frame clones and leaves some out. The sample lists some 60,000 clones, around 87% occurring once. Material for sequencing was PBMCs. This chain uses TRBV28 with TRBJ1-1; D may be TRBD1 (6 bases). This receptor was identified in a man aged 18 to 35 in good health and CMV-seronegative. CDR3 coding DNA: TGTGCCAGCAGACAGGGAGGGTTGGGAACTGAAGCTTTCTTT. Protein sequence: CASRQGGLGTEAFF. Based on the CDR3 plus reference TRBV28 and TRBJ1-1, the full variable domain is DVKVTQSSRYLVKRTGEKVFLECVQDMDHENMFWYRQDPGLGLRLIYFSYDVKMKEKGDIPEGYSVSREKKERFSLILESASTNQTSMYLCASRQGGLGTEAFFGQGTRLTVV.